The clone carrying this T cell receptor beta chain turned up a few times. Its target is not known. Profiling relied on immunoSEQ multiplex PCR, and the TCRdb table lists in-frame clones only, not all of them. The sample holds roughly 64,000 clones; around 84% are singletons and the top ten take less than 5%. The data derive from a study of OX40 agonist ivuxolimab in advanced cancers. Turning to the study itself: Partial responses were achieved by three patients, one with hepatocellular carcinoma and two with cutaneous melanoma.

Study-level findings and limits: At 0.1 to 3.0 mg/kg and by week 6, clonal expansion occurred in CD4+ and CD8+ blood T cells. Some nonresponders likewise displayed low normalized T-cell clonal expansion.

The sequence came from an adult with an advanced solid tumor such as melanoma, head and neck, liver or kidney cancer. Sample: CD4+ or CD8+ T cells sorted from blood, taken in a trial of the OX40 agonist ivuxolimab.

The CDR3 protein is CASSTRRLCCQPQHF. Here the CDR3 DNA reads TGTGCCAGCAGCACGCGAAGACTCTGTTGTCAGCCCCAGCATTTT. J is TRBJ1-5 and V is TRBV7-7; no firm D call. The length of the CDR3 is 15 residues. Germline CDR1 and CDR2: SSHAT and FNYEAQ (reference sequence). V was pared by 5 bases and J by 6 bases, with 17 bases between.